The T cell receptor (beta chain) described here comes from a study of blood T cell repertoires in COVID-19. About the research overall: PBMCs, B-cell-depleted T cells, or T cells were the source of the cDNA or gDNA that made up the material.

Germline CDR1 is WSHSY and CDR2 is SAAADI. V gave up 0 bases and J gave up 8 bases; unmatched junction bases: 11. The CDR3 is made up of 16 amino acids. Authors' data handling: Scientists estimated how many nucleated cells there were by amplifying reference gene primers. Assay used: immunoSEQ multiplex PCR; TCRdb lists only in-frame clones, some missing. V, J and clone size reflect that table, while D and trimming were determined from the DNA. In the table there are 300,000 to 400,000 clones, roughly 85% of which are singletons. The sample taken for sequencing was peripheral blood. This receptor was obtained from a human donor in a cohort sampled during active COVID-19. V and J are TRBV10-2 and TRBJ2-7; 9 nucleotides line up with TRBD1. CDR3 coding DNA: TGCGCCAGCAGTGAGTCGGGAGGACAGGGGCTTTACAAGCAGTACTTC. Translating it yields CASSESGGQGLYKQYF.